This TCR beta chain is drawn from a study of cytomegalovirus exposure and HLA in healthy donors. This CDR3 is 16 amino acids long. V was shortened by 3 bases and J by 3 bases, with 15 bases between the two germline ends. Germline loops: CDR1 SGHTA, CDR2 FQGNSA. This clone has a handful of counts. What it recognizes is unknown. The study ran its PCR with 60 Vbeta and 13 Jbeta primers. Sequenced by immunoSEQ multiplex PCR; TCRdb stores in-frame clones only, minus some. The sample holds around 130,000 clones, about four fifths seen once. Findings of the study overall: The authors assumed roughly uniform sequencing depth across donors for presence/absence analyses.

The sequenced sample was PBMCs. The chain combines TRBV7-2 with TRBJ1-3; possibly TRBD1 for D (6 bases). The source of this sequence is a man younger than 45 in good health and CMV-seronegative. The CDR3 is CASSLSWARGGNTIYF. The CDR3 DNA reads as TGTGCCAGCAGCTTGAGTTGGGCCAGGGGTGGAAACACCATATATTTT.